Below, 17 T cell receptor beta chains from the same sample are listed, as sequenced in a study of blood T cell repertoires in COVID-19. Sequencing used immunoSEQ multiplex PCR; TCRdb keeps in-frame clones, though not all of them. Of around 100,000 clones in the sample, around 90% were seen once. Sequencing was performed on peripheral blood. All receptors derive from a human donor in a cohort sampled during active COVID-19.

The V gene is TRBV7-2, the J gene TRBJ1-1; maybe TRBD1 (5 bases). CDR3 length equals 15 residues. V lost 1 base and J lost 6, with 15 bases in between. CDR1 is SGHTA, CDR2 FQGNSA, per germline. The DNA for the CDR3 is TGTGCCAGCAGCTTAGACCCAGGGTCGGGGGCTGAAGCTTTCTTT. It encodes CASSLDPGSGAEAFF. The variable domain in full, completed from reference TRBV7-2 and TRBJ1-1, reads GAGVSQSPSNKVTEKGKDVELRCDPISGHTALYWYRQSLGQGLEFLIYFQGNSAPDKSGLPSDRFSAERTGGSVSTLTIQRTQQEDSAVYLCASSLDPGSGAEAFFGQGTRLTVV.

The gene calls are TRBV7-2 and TRBJ2-7; 8 nucleotides line up with TRBD2. Per the germline V gene, CDR1 is SGHTA and CDR2 is FQGNSA. CDR3 size: 14 residues. With 4 bases clipped from V and 0 bases from J, the junction kept 2 bases outside the gene matches. CDR3 sequence: CASSWSGSSYEQYF. Here the CDR3 DNA reads TGTGCCAGCAGCTGGAGCGGGAGCTCCTACGAGCAGTACTTC.

The rearrangement uses TRBV7-9 and TRBJ1-3; possible D gene TRBD1, 5 bases. This CDR3 has 15 residues. Trimming stripped 2 bases from V and 2 bases from J, with 10 bases between. CDR1 and CDR2 from the germline V gene are SEHNR and FQNEAQ (reference sequence). The CDR3 region has the DNA TGTGCCAGCAGCTTATCCGGGACTCCTGGAAACACCATATATTTT. Translation: CASSLSGTPGNTIYF. The variable domain in full, completed from reference TRBV7-9 and TRBJ1-3, reads DTGVSQNPRHKITKRGQNVTFRCDPISEHNRLYWYRQTLGQGPEFLTYFQNEAQLEKSRLLSDRFSAERPKGSFSTLEIQRTEQGDSAMYLCASSLSGTPGNTIYFGEGSWLTVV.

This clone showed up just a few times. V usage is TRBV7-8 and J usage is TRBJ2-7; 9 nucleotides align to TRBD2. This CDR3 has 14 amino acids. V lost 6 bases and J lost 4; bases outside the gene matches: 7. Germline CDR1 reads SGHVS; CDR2 reads FQNEAQ. The CDR3 nucleotides read TGTGCCAGCAGGGTTAGCGGGGGTCCTTACGAGCAGTACTTC. Translation: CASRVSGGPYEQYF.

This chain joins TRBV5-6 and TRBJ1-5; a weak D match, TRBD1 (5 bases). V was clipped by 2 bases and J by 5 bases, with 11 bases between them. The CDR3 loop spans 14 amino acids. Germline V gene lookup returns CDR1 SGHDT and CDR2 YYEEEE. CDR3 in amino acids: CASSFQGQDQPQHF. In DNA, the CDR3 is TGTGCCAGCAGCTTTCAGGGCCAAGATCAGCCCCAGCATTTT.

The CDR3 DNA is TGCGCCAGCAGCGTCGGTAATATGAACACTGAAGCTTTCTTT. This translates into CASSVGNMNTEAFF. The chain employs TRBV5-1 and TRBJ1-1, with D uncertain. The CDR3 is 14 amino acids. The V gene lost 4 bases and the J gene lost 0 bases, with 10 bases spanning the gap. Germline V lookup: CDR1 SGHRS, CDR2 YFSETQ.

V is TRBV5-1 and J is TRBJ2-7, with TRBD2 matching 7 bases. The germline V gene encodes CDR1 SGHRS and CDR2 YFSETQ. The V and J ends lost 5 bases and 0 bases, in that order; junction bases with no gene match: 11. This CDR3 is built from 16 residues. The CDR3 protein is CASRLVLGGSSYEQYF. Written as DNA, the CDR3 is TGCGCCAGCAGGCTTGTCCTCGGGGGGAGCTCCTACGAGCAGTACTTC.

The rearrangement uses TRBV6-2 or TRBV6-3 and TRBJ1-5, with D unresolved. Germline V gene data show CDR1 as MNHEY and CDR2 as SVGEGT. The CDR3 has 15 amino acids. V was cut by 0 bases and J by 4 bases, with 10 bases left in between. CDR3 in DNA: TGTGCCAGCAGTTACTCTTCCGGTAAGAATCAGCCCCAGCATTTT. Translating it yields CASSYSSGKNQPQHF.

The J gene is TRBJ2-1, the V gene TRBV4-3, with TRBD1 matching 9 bases. V gave up 0 bases and J gave up 6 bases; unmatched junction bases: 9. Germline V gene sequence: CDR1 LGHNA, CDR2 YSLEER. The CDR3 length is 17 residues. The CDR3 DNA is TGCGCCAGCAGCCAAGATTTTGGGACAGGGAAACCCAATGAGCAGTTCTTC. This gives the protein CASSQDFGTGKPNEQFF.

The chain is built from TRBV6-2 or TRBV6-3 and TRBJ2-7; the match to TRBD1 covers 9 bases. Germline CDR1 is MNHEY and CDR2 is SVGEGT. The CDR3 sequence is 15 residues long. V gave up 2 bases and J gave up 1 base; unmatched junction bases: 3. The CDR3 bases are TGTGCCAGCAGTTACGTAGGGACAGGGTCCTACGAGCAGTACTTC. Its protein product is CASSYVGTGSYEQYF.

This clone was seen more than once but under ten times. This chain uses TRBV5-1 with TRBJ2-5, with 8 bases aligning to TRBD1. Per germline, CDR1 SGHRS and CDR2 YFSETQ. J lost 2 bases, V lost 4 bases, and 1 base had no gene match. The CDR3 consists of 13 residues. The CDR3 DNA is TGCGCCAGCAGCCGACAGGGGCAAGAGACCCAGTACTTC. Translation: CASSRQGQETQYF.

This sequence joins TRBV29-1 and TRBJ2-7; weak D call: TRBD1 (6 bases). CDR3 length: 14 residues. CDR1 and CDR2 (germline): SQVTM, ANQGSEA. V lost 6 bases and J lost 9, with 24 bases in between. CDR3 coding DNA: TGCAGCGTATTCCAGGGGTCTACGCGAGGGGGGCAGTACTTC. It codes for CSVFQGSTRGGQYF.

CDR3 nucleotides: TGTGCCAGCAGCGCACTGGCGGGAGGCTCGGGCACAGATACGCAGTATTTT. Translating it yields CASSALAGGSGTDTQYF. The rearrangement joins TRBV7-9 to TRBJ2-3; 8 positions agree with TRBD2. The CDR3 spans 17 residues. The J segment lost 1 base and the V segment lost 5 bases, leaving 11 bases of the junction unmatched. Looked up from germline, CDR1 is SEHNR and CDR2 is FQNEAQ (reference sequence).

The chain joins TRBV9 to TRBJ2-7, with D maybe TRBD2 (5 bases). The CDR3 runs 14 residues. The germline CDR1 and CDR2 sequences are SGDLS and YYNGEE. V dropped 0 bases and J dropped 2 bases, with 9 bases sitting between them. CDR3: CASSVGGVAYEQYF. CDR3 nucleotides: TGTGCCAGCAGCGTAGGGGGAGTAGCCTACGAGCAGTACTTC.

Concerning this clone itself: One end of the junction fails to match germline, which may point to a read error. This chain links TRBV12-3 or TRBV12-4 with TRBJ1-1, with D unresolved. CDR3 length: 11 amino acids. The CDR3, as DNA: TGTGCCAGCAGTTTCAACAGTGAAGCTTTCTTT. Protein: CASSFNSEAFF.

The V gene is TRBV7-9, the J gene TRBJ2-1, with D perhaps matching TRBD2 (5 bases). This CDR3 is 16 amino acids long. Trimming took 1 base from V and 2 from J, leaving 12 bases between them. The germline CDR1 and CDR2 sequences are SEHNR and FQNEAQ (reference sequence). The CDR3 protein is CASSLVRGFTYNEQFF. The CDR3 DNA reads as TGTGCCAGCAGCTTAGTTCGGGGATTTACCTACAATGAGCAGTTCTTC. The full variable domain, its missing parts supplied by reference TRBV7-9 and TRBJ2-1, is DTGVSQNPRHKITKRGQNVTFRCDPISEHNRLYWYRQTLGQGPEFLTYFQNEAQLEKSRLLSDRFSAERPKGSFSTLEIQRTEQGDSAMYLCASSLVRGFTYNEQFFGPGTRLTVL.

The rearrangement links TRBV21-1 to TRBJ2-1; the table gives TRBD2 as D, unverified against the DNA. TRBV21-1 is labeled a pseudogene. The CDR3 has 14 amino acids. CDR3 sequence: CASSRRDLRNEQFF. CDR3 nucleotides: TGTGCCAGCAGCAGGAGGGACCTCCGGAATGAGCAGTTCTTC.